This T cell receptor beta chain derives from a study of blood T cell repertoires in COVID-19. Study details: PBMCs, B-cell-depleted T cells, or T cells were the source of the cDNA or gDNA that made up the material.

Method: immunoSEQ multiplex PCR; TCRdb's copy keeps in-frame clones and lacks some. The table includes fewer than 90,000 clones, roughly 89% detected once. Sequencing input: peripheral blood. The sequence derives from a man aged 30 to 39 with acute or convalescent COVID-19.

CDR3 region: CASSRQGNTGELFF. CDR3 sequence (DNA): TGTGCCAGCAGTCGGCAGGGGAACACCGGGGAGCTGTTTTTT. This chain joins TRBV6-5 and TRBJ2-2, with D possibly TRBD1 on 5 matching bases. The CDR3 runs to 14 residues. Germline V gene data show CDR1 as MNHEY and CDR2 as SVGAGI. V lost 5 bases, J lost 1 base, and 8 bases lay in between.